Below, one T cell receptor beta chain is given with its context. This sample was included in a study of control samples from healthy donors and cancer patients. The method was immunoSEQ multiplex PCR; TCRdb's version includes in-frame clones alone and lacks a portion of them. Here the sample spans about 120,000 clones, around 87% being singletons. This receptor was taken from a man aged 55-75 years in good health. The sequenced material came from blood.

CDR3 nucleotide sequence: TGTGCCAGCAGCGTAAGCGGGGGGGCCCTAGATACGCAGTATTTT. As protein: CASSVSGGALDTQYF. The chain combines TRBV11-2 with TRBJ2-3, with 10 bases matching TRBD2. Germline V CDR1 and CDR2: SGHAT, FQNNGV. With V trimmed by 5 bases and J by 5 bases, 7 bases remained unmatched. The CDR3 has 15 amino acids.